The 27 T cell receptor beta chains in this list originate from one sample, sequenced in a study of CD8+ T cells in alopecia areata. The treatment is: oral pan-JAK inhibitor, 5-10 mg twice daily. Extraction and reverse transcription of RNA yielded cDNA as the sequencing template. Here immunoSEQ multiplex PCR was the method, and the copy in TCRdb shows in-frame clones only, minus some. The table includes fewer than 250,000 clones, about 40% detected once. The material was CD4+ T cells sorted from blood, obtained around week 36, from a patient treated with tofacitinib. These receptor sequences come from a human donor with alopecia areata.

Of note for this clone: A clone one base away is much larger, so this may be a read error. The rearrangement uses TRBV6-6 and TRBJ2-7; D possibly corresponds to TRBD1 (5 bases). The CDR3 contains 13 residues. Germline V gene sequence: CDR1 MNHNY, CDR2 SVGAGI (reference sequence). CDR3 protein: CAGSSLPGLEQYF. Here the CDR3 DNA reads TGTGCCGGCAGTTCCCTTCCAGGGCTCGAGCAGTACTTC.

The chain combines TRBV25-1 with TRBJ1-4; D is uncertain. Germline lookup yields CDR1 MGHDK and CDR2 SYGVNS. The CDR3 has 15 amino acids. Trimming shortened V by 1 base and J by 4 bases, and 10 bases separated the two germline ends. DNA of the CDR3: TGTGCCAGCAGTGAATCGTCTCAGATTAATGAAAAACTGTTTTTT. Translated, it gives CASSESSQINEKLFF.

The CDR3 spells CASRLQGISEAFF. For the CDR3, the DNA is TGTGCCAGCAGGCTACAGGGTATATCGGAAGCTTTCTTT. This rearrangement joins TRBV28 to TRBJ1-1; maybe TRBD1 (6 bases). Per germline, CDR1 MDHEN and CDR2 SYDVKM. The CDR3 length is 13 residues. Trimming took off 6 bases at V and 8 bases at J, with 16 bases between the two ends. Based on the CDR3 plus reference TRBV28 and TRBJ1-1, the full variable domain is DVKVTQSSRYLVKRTGEKVFLECVQDMDHENMFWYRQDPGLGLRLIYFSYDVKMKEKGDIPEGYSVSREKKERFSLILESASTNQTSMYLCASRLQGISEAFFGQGTRLTVV.

The chain uses TRBV20-1 and TRBJ2-5; D remains ambiguous. Trimming shortened V by 1 base and J by 7 bases, and 7 bases separated the two germline ends. The CDR3 is 11 amino acids. Germline values: CDR1 DFQATT, CDR2 SNEGSKA (reference sequence). The CDR3 nucleotides are TGCAGTGCTAGAGCCTCGAGGACCCAGTACTTC. It yields the protein CSARASRTQYF.

The chain uses TRBV6-5 and TRBJ2-3, with no clear D. V was trimmed by 7 bases and J by 3 bases, leaving 8 bases between them. The CDR3 spans 12 residues. The germline V gene encodes CDR1 MNHEY and CDR2 SVGAGI. CDR3 nucleotide sequence: TGTGCCAGCAAGCTGGGAACAGATACGCAGTATTTT. As protein: CASKLGTDTQYF.

A few counts support this clone. The rearrangement joins TRBV27 to TRBJ2-7; D remains unclear. CDR1 and CDR2 (germline): MNHEY, SMNVEV (reference sequence). Trimming cost V 8 bases and J 5 bases, with 25 bases left between them. The CDR3 covers 16 residues. The CDR3 reads CASAGVVSTVIHEQYF. CDR3 DNA sequence: TGTGCCAGCGCAGGAGTGGTTTCGACTGTTATCCACGAGCAGTACTTC.

The V call is TRBV28, the J call TRBJ1-1; 7 positions match TRBD1. CDR1 is MDHEN, CDR2 SYDVKM, per germline. Germline trimming cut 7 bases from V and 5 bases from J; bases unmatched to any gene: 7. The CDR3 is made up of 13 amino acids. The CDR3 is CASNEGARTEAFF. In DNA form, the CDR3 reads TGTGCCAGCAACGAGGGGGCGCGAACTGAAGCTTTCTTT.

This clone came up a few times. The CDR3 spells CASSFVAGKILANTGELFF. In nucleotides, the CDR3 is TGTGCCAGCAGCTTTGTAGCGGGAAAAATTCTCGCGAACACCGGGGAGCTGTTTTTT. The rearrangement joins TRBV7-9 to TRBJ2-2, with 8 positions matching TRBD2. This CDR3 is 19 amino acids long. Looked up from germline, CDR1 is SEHNR and CDR2 is FQNEAQ (reference sequence). V was clipped by 3 bases and J by 0 bases; unmatched bases: 12.

The chain uses TRBV15 and TRBJ2-3; D perhaps matches TRBD2 (6 bases). V was pared by 4 bases and J by 3 bases, with 17 bases between. CDR1 and CDR2 (germline): LNHNV, YYDKDF (reference sequence). This CDR3 comprises 16 residues. As DNA, the CDR3 is TGTGCCACCAGCACCCTCGGGGAGGTACCTACAGATACGCAGTATTTT. Translated: CATSTLGEVPTDTQYF.

V is TRBV10-3 and J is TRBJ1-1, with TRBD1 matching over 8 bases. With 7 bases clipped from V and 1 base from J, the junction kept 5 bases outside the gene matches. The CDR3 contains 14 residues. Germline V gene data show CDR1 as ENHRY and CDR2 as SYGVKD. CDR3 loop: CAITTGQGNTEAFF. CDR3 nucleotide sequence: TGTGCCATCACCACAGGACAGGGGAACACTGAAGCTTTCTTT.

This clone has a handful of counts. This chain links TRBV30 with TRBJ2-2, with unresolved D. Trimming pared 2 bases from V and 1 base from J, leaving 14 bases between. The CDR3 extends over 16 amino acids. Per germline, CDR1 GTSNPN and CDR2 SVGIG (reference sequence). The DNA of the CDR3 is TGTGCCTGGAGTCCAAAAAAAACAGAGAACACCGGGGAGCTGTTTTTT. Its translation: CAWSPKKTENTGELFF.

The chain employs TRBV4-3 and TRBJ2-5; perhaps TRBD2 as D (6 bases). CDR3 length equals 16 residues. Trimming cost V 4 bases and J 3 bases, with 18 bases left between them. The germline CDR1 and CDR2 sequences are LGHNA and YSLEER. The CDR3 DNA follows: TGCGCCAGCAGCCCATTAGCCGGGAGATATAAAGAGACCCAGTACTTC. This codes for CASSPLAGRYKETQYF.

This clone turned up a few times. This chain connects TRBV2 to TRBJ2-3, with 9 positions matching TRBD2. The ends lost 1 base at V and 6 bases at J; junction bases unmatched: 8. The CDR3 loop spans 16 amino acids. Germline loops: CDR1 SNHLY, CDR2 FYNNEI. DNA of the CDR3: TGTGCCAGCAGTGAAGATGCGGGAGGGCCATGGGATACGCAGTATTTT. It is translated as CASSEDAGGPWDTQYF.

This rearrangement joins TRBV27 to TRBJ1-3; D is ambiguous. This CDR3 contains 18 residues. Germline CDR1 reads MNHEY; CDR2 reads SMNVEV (reference sequence). Trimming cost V 6 bases and J 0 bases, with 21 bases left between them. The CDR3 DNA reads TGTGCCAGCAGGTCCGGAGGAGGAACCCTTCCCTCTGGAAACACCATATATTTT. Protein product: CASRSGGGTLPSGNTIYF.

The gene calls are TRBV10-3 and TRBJ2-1, with 8 bases lining up with TRBD2. The V and J ends lost 3 bases and 5 bases, in that order; junction bases with no gene match: 3. The CDR3 length is 14 residues. The V gene's germline CDR1 is ENHRY and CDR2 SYGVKD. DNA of the CDR3: TGTGCCATCAGTGAAGCGCGGGAGGACAATGAGCAGTTCTTC. Translation: CAISEAREDNEQFF.

The CDR3 sequence is CASSERMNQPQHF. The CDR3 DNA follows: TGTGCCAGCAGCGAGAGAATGAATCAGCCCCAGCATTTT. The chain recombines TRBV27 with TRBJ1-5; D is undetermined. Trimming removed 6 bases at V and 4 bases at J, with 10 bases between. Germline CDR1 MNHEY, CDR2 SMNVEV (reference sequence). The CDR3 sequence is 13 residues long.

This clone has a handful of counts. The chain employs TRBV7-2 and TRBJ1-5, with unresolved D. Trimming shortened V by 1 base and J by 0 bases, and 4 bases separated the two germline ends. The germline gives CDR1 SGHTA, CDR2 FQGNSA. The CDR3 length is 14 residues. DNA for the CDR3: TGTGCCAGCAGCTTAGTCACTAGCAATCAGCCCCAGCATTTT. Translation gives CASSLVTSNQPQHF.

Only a few counts were recorded for this clone. The chain couples TRBV20-1 to TRBJ1-2, with D unresolved. The CDR3 has 9 amino acids. The V end was cut by 6 bases, the J end by 4 bases, with 3 bases between. Germline values: CDR1 DFQATT, CDR2 SNEGSKA (reference sequence). For the CDR3, the DNA is TGCAGTGCAGGCTATGGCTACACCTTC. Its translation is CSAGYGYTF.

In this sample, this clone turned up a few times. This chain uses TRBV7-2 with TRBJ2-7; D gene unclear. Germline loops: CDR1 SGHTA, CDR2 FQGNSA. The CDR3 contains 16 residues. V lost 4 bases and J 2 bases, leaving 18 bases between the germline ends. CDR3 coding DNA: TGTGCCAGCAGCTCCCAAATACCGGGCTTAACCTACGAGCAGTACTTC. Translated: CASSSQIPGLTYEQYF. Full variable domain (outside the CDR3, taken from reference TRBV7-2 and TRBJ2-7): GAGVSQSPSNKVTEKGKDVELRCDPISGHTALYWYRQSLGQGLEFLIYFQGNSAPDKSGLPSDRFSAERTGGSVSTLTIQRTQQEDSAVYLCASSSQIPGLTYEQYFGPGTRLTVT.

V usage is TRBV5-6 and J usage is TRBJ2-7, with 11 bases matching TRBD2. Germline CDR1 and CDR2: SGHDT and YYEEEE. CDR3 length: 18 amino acids. Trimming cost V 1 base and J 0 bases; bases outside gene matches: 9. The CDR3 region has the DNA TGTGCCAGCAGCTTGCCTTGGACTAGCGGGTCCAGCTCCTACGAGCAGTACTTC. It yields the protein CASSLPWTSGSSSYEQYF.

About this clone itself: The same CDR3 arises from other DNA sequences in this sample as well. The chain carries TRBV29-1 and TRBJ2-5; D possibly matches TRBD1 or TRBD2 (5 bases each). The length of the CDR3 is 10 residues. CDR1 is SQVTM, CDR2 ANQGSEA, per germline. Trimming pared 7 bases from V and 4 bases from J, leaving 7 bases between. The DNA of the CDR3 is TGCAGCGAGGGGAGAGAGACCCAGTACTTC. Translating it yields CSEGRETQYF.

V gene TRBV4-3 combines with J gene TRBJ2-7; 7 bases are a match to TRBD2. Germline assignment: CDR1 LGHNA and CDR2 YSLEER. V lost 4 bases, J lost 6 bases, and 6 bases stayed unmatched. This CDR3 is built from 13 residues. The CDR3 loop reads CASSLTTGGEQYF. For the CDR3, the DNA is TGCGCCAGCAGCCTCACCACGGGGGGCGAGCAGTACTTC.

This clone occurred a few times. V is TRBV4-1 and J is TRBJ2-6; D is unclear. V lost 4 bases to trimming and J lost 2 bases, with 6 bases between them. The CDR3 length is 14 residues. Germline V gene lookup returns CDR1 MGHRA and CDR2 YSYEKL. CDR3 coding DNA: TGCGCCAGCAGCCCGAGCGCTGGGGCCAACGTCCTGACTTTC. Protein product: CASSPSAGANVLTF.

The chain recombines TRBV7-2 with TRBJ2-2; weak D call: TRBD1 (5 bases). V dropped 8 bases and J dropped 2 bases, with 15 bases sitting between them. There are 15 residues in the CDR3. The V gene's germline CDR1 is SGHTA and CDR2 FQGNSA. CDR3 in amino acids: CASGHRRANTGELFF. The DNA of the CDR3 is TGTGCCAGCGGACACAGAAGGGCTAACACCGGGGAGCTGTTTTTT.

The chain links TRBV6-6 to TRBJ2-5, with unresolved D. The CDR3 spans 11 residues. Trimming removed 6 bases from V and 4 bases from J, with 6 bases in between. CDR1 MNHNY and CDR2 SVGAGI come from the germline V gene (reference sequence). The CDR3 DNA sequence: TGTGCCAGCAGCATCCGAGAGACCCAGTACTTC. As protein: CASSIRETQYF.

J is TRBJ1-5 and V is TRBV27, with a weak D call TRBD1 (5 bases). Germline CDR1 and CDR2: MNHEY and SMNVEV (reference sequence). V was trimmed by 6 bases and J by 11 bases, leaving 17 bases between them. This CDR3 comprises 13 residues. DNA for the CDR3: TGTGCCAGCAGGGCGGGAGGGGCCATGGCCCAGCATTTT. It codes for CASRAGGAMAQHF.

V gene TRBV6-9 combines with J gene TRBJ2-5, with D uncertain. The CDR3 extends over 13 amino acids. Germline CDR1 and CDR2: MNHGY and SVAAGI. V lost 11 bases, J lost 0 bases, and 13 bases lay in between. The DNA of the CDR3 is TGTGCCCCCTCCTCAGGCTACCAAGAGACCCAGTACTTC. Amino acid sequence: CAPSSGYQETQYF.